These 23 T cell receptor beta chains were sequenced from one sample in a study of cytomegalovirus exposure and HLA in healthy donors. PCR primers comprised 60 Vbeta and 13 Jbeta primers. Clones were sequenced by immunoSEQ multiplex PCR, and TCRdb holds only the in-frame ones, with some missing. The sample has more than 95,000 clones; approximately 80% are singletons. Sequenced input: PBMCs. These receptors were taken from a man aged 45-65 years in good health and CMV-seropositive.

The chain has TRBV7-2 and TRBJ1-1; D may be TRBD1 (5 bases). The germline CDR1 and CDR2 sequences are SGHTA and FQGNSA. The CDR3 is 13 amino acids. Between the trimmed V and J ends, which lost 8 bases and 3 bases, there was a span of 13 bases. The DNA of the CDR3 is TGTGCCAGCTGTAGACAGTCTCACACTGAAGCTTTCTTT. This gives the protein CASCRQSHTEAFF.

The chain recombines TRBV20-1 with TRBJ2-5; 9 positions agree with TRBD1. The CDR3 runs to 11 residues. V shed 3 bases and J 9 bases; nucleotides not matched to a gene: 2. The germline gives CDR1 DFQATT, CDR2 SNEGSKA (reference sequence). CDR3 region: CSARTGGPQYF. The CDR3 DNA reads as TGCAGTGCTAGGACAGGGGGACCCCAGTACTTC.

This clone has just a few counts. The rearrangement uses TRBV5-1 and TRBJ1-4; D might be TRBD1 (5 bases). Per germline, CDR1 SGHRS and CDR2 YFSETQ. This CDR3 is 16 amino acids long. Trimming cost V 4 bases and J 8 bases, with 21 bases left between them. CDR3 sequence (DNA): TGCGCCAGCAGCATCGGGACTAGCGGGGGGGGAGAAAAACTGTTTTTT. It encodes CASSIGTSGGGEKLFF.

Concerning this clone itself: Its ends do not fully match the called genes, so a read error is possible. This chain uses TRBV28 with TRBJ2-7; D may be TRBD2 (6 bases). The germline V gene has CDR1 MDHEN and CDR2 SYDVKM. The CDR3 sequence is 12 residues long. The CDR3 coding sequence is TGTGCCAGCAGTGCCCTGGCGGGGCCAGGTCTCTTC. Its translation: CASSALAGPGLF.

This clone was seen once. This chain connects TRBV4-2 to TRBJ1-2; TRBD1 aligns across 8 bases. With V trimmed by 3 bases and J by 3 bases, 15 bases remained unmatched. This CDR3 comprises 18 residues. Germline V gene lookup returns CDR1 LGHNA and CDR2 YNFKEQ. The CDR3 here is CASSQVDRAGIGDYGYTF. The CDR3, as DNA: TGTGCCAGCAGCCAGGTGGACAGGGCCGGTATTGGGGACTATGGCTACACCTTC.

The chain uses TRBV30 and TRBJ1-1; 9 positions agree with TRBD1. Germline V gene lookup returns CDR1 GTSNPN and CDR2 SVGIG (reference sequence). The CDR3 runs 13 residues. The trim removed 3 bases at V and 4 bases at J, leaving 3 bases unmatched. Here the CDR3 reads CAWRDRGATEAFF. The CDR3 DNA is TGTGCCTGGAGGGACAGGGGCGCCACTGAAGCTTTCTTT.

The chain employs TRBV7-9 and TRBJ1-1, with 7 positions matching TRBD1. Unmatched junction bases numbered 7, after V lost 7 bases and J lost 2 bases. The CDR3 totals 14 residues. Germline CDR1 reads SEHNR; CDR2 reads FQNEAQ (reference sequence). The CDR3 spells CASTQQGGNTEAFF. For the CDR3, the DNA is TGTGCCAGCACTCAGCAGGGGGGTAACACTGAAGCTTTCTTT.

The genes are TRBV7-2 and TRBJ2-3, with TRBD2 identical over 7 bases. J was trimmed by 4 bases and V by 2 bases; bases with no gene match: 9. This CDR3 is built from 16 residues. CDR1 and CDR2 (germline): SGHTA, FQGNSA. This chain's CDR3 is CASSLIGRLAADTQYF. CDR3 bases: TGTGCCAGCAGCTTAATAGGCCGACTAGCTGCAGATACGCAGTATTTT.

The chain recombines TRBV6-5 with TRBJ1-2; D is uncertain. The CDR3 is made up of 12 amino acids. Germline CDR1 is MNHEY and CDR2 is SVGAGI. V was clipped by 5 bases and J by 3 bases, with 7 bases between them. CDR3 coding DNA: TGTGCCAGCAGTCCCGGGTACTATGGCTACACCTTC. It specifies CASSPGYYGYTF.

DNA of the CDR3: TGTGCCAGCAGCATACAACAGGGGGGAACTGAAGCTTTCTTT. Translating it yields CASSIQQGGTEAFF. This rearrangement joins TRBV14 to TRBJ1-1, with 8 nucleotides matching TRBD1. Germline V CDR1 and CDR2: SGHDN, FVKESK. V lost 5 bases, J lost 5 bases, and 7 bases stayed unmatched. This CDR3 has 14 residues.

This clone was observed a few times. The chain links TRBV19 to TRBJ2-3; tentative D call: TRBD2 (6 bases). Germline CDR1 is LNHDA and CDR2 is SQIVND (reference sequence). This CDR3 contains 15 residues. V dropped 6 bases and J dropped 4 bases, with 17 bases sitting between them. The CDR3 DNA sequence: TGTGCCAGTAGGCTTGGGGGGAGGACCCCAGATACGCAGTATTTT. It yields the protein CASRLGGRTPDTQYF.

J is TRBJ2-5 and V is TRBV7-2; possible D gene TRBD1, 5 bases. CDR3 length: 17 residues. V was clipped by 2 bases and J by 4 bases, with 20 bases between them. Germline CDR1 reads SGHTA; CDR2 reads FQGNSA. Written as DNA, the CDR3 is TGTGCCAGCAGCTTAAACCCTCCGGACACCTTAGGAGAGACCCAGTACTTC. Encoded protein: CASSLNPPDTLGETQYF.

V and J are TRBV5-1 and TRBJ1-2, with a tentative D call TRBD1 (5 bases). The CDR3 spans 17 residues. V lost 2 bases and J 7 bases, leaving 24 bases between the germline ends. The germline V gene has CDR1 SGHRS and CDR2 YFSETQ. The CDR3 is CASSLGFGRTTQGGYTF. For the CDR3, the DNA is TGCGCCAGCAGCTTAGGTTTCGGCAGGACAACTCAGGGTGGCTACACCTTC.

The CDR3 nucleotides are TGTGCCAGCAGTTTACTAACCACTAGCACAGATACGCAGTATTTT. It yields the protein CASSLLTTSTDTQYF. The chain links TRBV28 to TRBJ2-3, with unresolved D. The CDR3 runs 15 residues. Germline loops: CDR1 MDHEN, CDR2 SYDVKM. V lost 2 bases to trimming and J lost 0 bases, with 9 bases between them.

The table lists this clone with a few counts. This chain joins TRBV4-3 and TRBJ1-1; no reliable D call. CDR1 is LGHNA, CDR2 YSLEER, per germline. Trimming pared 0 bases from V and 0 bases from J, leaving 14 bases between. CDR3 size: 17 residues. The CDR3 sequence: CASSQELAARMNTEAFF. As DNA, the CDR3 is TGCGCCAGCAGCCAAGAATTGGCGGCCAGAATGAACACTGAAGCTTTCTTT.

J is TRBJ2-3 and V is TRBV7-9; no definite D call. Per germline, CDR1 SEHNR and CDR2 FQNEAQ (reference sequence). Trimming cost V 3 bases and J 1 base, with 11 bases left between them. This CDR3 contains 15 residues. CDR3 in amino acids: CASSFNRGGTDTQYF. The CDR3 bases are TGTGCCAGCAGCTTTAACCGAGGAGGCACAGATACGCAGTATTTT.

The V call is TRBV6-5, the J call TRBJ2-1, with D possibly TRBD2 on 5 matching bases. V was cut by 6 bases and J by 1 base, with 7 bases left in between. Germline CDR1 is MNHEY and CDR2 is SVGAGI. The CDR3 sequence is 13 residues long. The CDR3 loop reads CASRPGSYNEQFF. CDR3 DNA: TGTGCCAGCAGGCCGGGGTCCTACAATGAGCAGTTCTTC.

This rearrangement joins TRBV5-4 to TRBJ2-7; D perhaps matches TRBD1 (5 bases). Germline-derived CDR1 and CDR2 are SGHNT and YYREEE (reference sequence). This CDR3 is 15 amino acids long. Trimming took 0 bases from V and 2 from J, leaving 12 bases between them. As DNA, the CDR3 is TGTGCCAGCAGCTTGGATCCAGGGTGGGCCTACGAGCAGTACTTC. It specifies CASSLDPGWAYEQYF.

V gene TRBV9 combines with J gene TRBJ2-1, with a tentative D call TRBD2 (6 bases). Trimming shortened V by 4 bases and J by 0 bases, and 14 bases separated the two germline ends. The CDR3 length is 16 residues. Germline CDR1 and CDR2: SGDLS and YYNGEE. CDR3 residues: CASSSAGGSSYNEQFF. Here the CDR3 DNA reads TGTGCCAGCAGCTCCGCCGGGGGTAGCTCCTACAATGAGCAGTTCTTC.

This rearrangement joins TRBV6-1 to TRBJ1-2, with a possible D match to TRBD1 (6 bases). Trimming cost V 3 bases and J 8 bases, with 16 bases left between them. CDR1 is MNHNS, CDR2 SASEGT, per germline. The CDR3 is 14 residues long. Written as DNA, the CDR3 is TGTGCCAGCAGTGATTCAGGGGAAACCCTGGGCTACACCTTC. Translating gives CASSDSGETLGYTF.

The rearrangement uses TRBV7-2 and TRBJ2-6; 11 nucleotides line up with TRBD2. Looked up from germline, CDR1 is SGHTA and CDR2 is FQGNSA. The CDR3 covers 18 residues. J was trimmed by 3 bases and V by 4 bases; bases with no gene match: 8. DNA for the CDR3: TGTGCCAGCAGCTACACCGGGACTAGCGGAATTGGGGCCAACGTCCTGACTTTC. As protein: CASSYTGTSGIGANVLTF.

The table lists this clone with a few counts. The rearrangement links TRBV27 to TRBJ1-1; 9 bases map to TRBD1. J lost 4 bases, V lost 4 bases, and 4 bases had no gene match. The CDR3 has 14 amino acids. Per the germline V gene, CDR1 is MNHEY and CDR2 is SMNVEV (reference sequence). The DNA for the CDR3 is TGTGCCAGCAGTTACACAGGGGGCGGCACTGAAGCTTTCTTT. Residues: CASSYTGGGTEAFF.

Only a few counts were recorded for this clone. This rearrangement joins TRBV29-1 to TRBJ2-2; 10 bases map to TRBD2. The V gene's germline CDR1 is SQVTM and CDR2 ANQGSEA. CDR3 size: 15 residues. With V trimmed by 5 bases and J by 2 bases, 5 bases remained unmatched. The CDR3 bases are TGCAGCGTTCTTAGCGGGGGGCCCAACACCGGGGAGCTGTTTTTT. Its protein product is CSVLSGGPNTGELFF.